Below, 11 T cell receptor beta chains from the same sample are listed, as sequenced in a study of T-cell reconstitution after alpha-beta-depleted transplantation in children. Notes on the study in general: At one year after transplant, newly produced T cells mostly accounted for T-cell counts and diversity.

The antigens for these receptors are not known. TCRbeta library construction was performed incorporating unique molecular identifiers. TCRdb used MiXCR to reprocess the PCR reads, holding one entry per CDR3 protein. The sample has approximately 300,000 distinct CDR3 sequences, roughly 7.8% seen once. The sequencing here drew on peripheral blood, taken 360 days after TCRalphabeta/CD19-depleted stem cell transplant. All receptors come from a female patient aged 2-15 years who had a stem cell transplant for Fanconi anemia, so the T cells may come from the graft donor.

This clonotype has ten or more counts. The J gene is TRBJ1-5, the V gene TRBV11-2; TRBD1 is a possible D gene (5 bases). The CDR3 spans 15 residues. With 2 bases removed from V and 5 bases from J, the gap between germline ends came to 13 bases. In germline, CDR1 is SGHAT, CDR2 FQNNGV. As DNA, the CDR3 is TGTGCCAGCAGCTTACAGGGCTCCCCCCATCAGCCCCAGCATTTT. Encoded protein: CASSLQGSPHQPQHF.

This clonotype was counted many times. The chain links TRBV9 to TRBJ2-7; D uncertain. Trimming took 1 base from V and 3 from J, leaving 17 bases between them. The CDR3 has 16 amino acids. Looked up from germline, CDR1 is SGDLS and CDR2 is YYNGEE. CDR3 amino acids: CASSVLEGGGIYEQYF. CDR3 bases: TGTGCCAGCAGCGTACTCGAAGGTGGCGGAATCTACGAGCAGTACTTC.

To note about this clonotype: A junction end diverges from the germline sequence, so it may reflect a read error. This chain joins TRBV12-3 or TRBV12-4 and TRBJ1-6; D remains ambiguous. The CDR3 runs to 16 residues. The CDR3 DNA sequence: TGTGCCAGCAGTTTAAATCCGGTAGGGTATAGTTCACCCCTCCACTTT. This translates into CASSLNPVGYSSPLHF.

This clonotype occurred many times. CDR3 residues: CASSRQGIAGNTIYF. CDR3 DNA: TGTGCCAGCAGCCGACAGGGGATCGCTGGAAACACCATATATTTT. The rearrangement joins TRBV6-1 to TRBJ1-3, with 8 bases that match TRBD1. With 6 bases clipped from V and 2 bases from J, the junction kept 6 bases outside the gene matches. The germline V gene encodes CDR1 MNHNS and CDR2 SASEGT. This CDR3 spans 15 amino acids.

This clonotype was recorded at least ten times. The chain employs TRBV5-1 and TRBJ2-3; 9 bases are a match to TRBD2. The length of the CDR3 is 19 residues. J was trimmed by 4 bases and V by 2 bases; bases with no gene match: 17. From germline, CDR1 is SGHRS and CDR2 YFSETQ. The CDR3 protein is CASSFGTGGSGRFADTQYF. The DNA of the CDR3 is TGCGCCAGCAGCTTTGGAACGGGGGGAAGCGGGAGGTTCGCAGATACGCAGTATTTT.

The table lists this clonotype with many counts. This chain connects TRBV12-3 or TRBV12-4 to TRBJ2-5; maybe TRBD2 (5 bases). CDR3 length: 13 residues. V shed 4 bases and J shed 5 bases, with 11 bases lying between them. The CDR3 DNA reads TGTGCCAGCAGTTCCACTAGTGTGGAGACCCAGTACTTC. The encoded protein is CASSSTSVETQYF.

A few counts support this clonotype. The chain couples TRBV20-1 to TRBJ2-5, with 7 positions matching TRBD1. Per germline, CDR1 DFQATT and CDR2 SNEGSKA (reference sequence). Unmatched junction bases numbered 6, after V lost 2 bases and J lost 3 bases. The CDR3 is 14 amino acids. In DNA, the CDR3 is TGCAGTGCTAGATCAACAGGGGTGAAAGAGACCCAGTACTTC. Amino acids: CSARSTGVKETQYF.

This clonotype was found many times. The chain has TRBV15 and TRBJ1-2; TRBD1 is a possible D gene (5 bases). Per the germline V gene, CDR1 is LNHNV and CDR2 is YYDKDF (reference sequence). There are 15 residues in the CDR3. V lost 1 base, J lost 1 base, and 10 bases lay in between. The CDR3 region is CATSRGGTGNYGYTF. The CDR3 DNA reads TGTGCCACCAGCAGAGGTGGGACGGGTAACTATGGCTACACCTTC.

This clonotype was observed a few times. V is TRBV20-1 and J is TRBJ2-1; D is uncertain. Trimming stripped 5 bases from V and 5 bases from J, with 19 bases between. CDR3 length: 15 residues. The germline V gene encodes CDR1 DFQATT and CDR2 SNEGSKA (reference sequence). This CDR3 reads CSAWPRKPENNEQFF. The CDR3 nucleotides are TGCAGTGCTTGGCCCCGGAAGCCTGAGAACAATGAGCAGTTCTTC.

The rearrangement uses TRBV27 and TRBJ2-3; 7 bases map to TRBD2. Trimming took 0 bases from V and 4 from J; bases not matched to a gene: 10. Germline-derived CDR1 and CDR2 are MNHEY and SMNVEV (reference sequence). The CDR3 spans 17 residues. The CDR3 sequence: CASSLSWGGRNADTQYF. The CDR3 region has the DNA TGTGCCAGCAGTTTATCGTGGGGGGGACGTAATGCAGATACGCAGTATTTT.

This clonotype was seen more than once but under ten times. This chain connects TRBV7-9 to TRBJ1-1, with a possible D match to TRBD1 (5 bases). The ends were cut back, 4 bases at V and 8 bases at J, with 11 bases in the middle. This CDR3 has 12 amino acids. Germline V gene sequence: CDR1 SEHNR, CDR2 FQNEAQ (reference sequence). CDR3 sequence: CASSYGNREAFF. The DNA of the CDR3 is TGTGCCAGCAGCTATGGAAACAGGGAAGCTTTCTTT.